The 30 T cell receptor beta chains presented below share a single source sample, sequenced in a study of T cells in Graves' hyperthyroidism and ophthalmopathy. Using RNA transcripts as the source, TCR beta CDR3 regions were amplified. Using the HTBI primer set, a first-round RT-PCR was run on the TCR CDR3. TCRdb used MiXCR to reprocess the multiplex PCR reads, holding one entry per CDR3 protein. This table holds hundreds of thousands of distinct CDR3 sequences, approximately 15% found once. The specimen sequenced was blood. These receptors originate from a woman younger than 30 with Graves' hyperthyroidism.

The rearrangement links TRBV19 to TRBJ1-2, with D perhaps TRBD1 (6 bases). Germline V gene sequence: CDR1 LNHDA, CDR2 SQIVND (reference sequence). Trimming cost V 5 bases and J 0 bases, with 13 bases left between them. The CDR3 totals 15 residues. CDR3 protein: CASSPRTVANYGYTF. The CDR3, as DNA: TGTGCCAGTAGTCCAAGGACAGTCGCTAACTATGGCTACACCTTC.

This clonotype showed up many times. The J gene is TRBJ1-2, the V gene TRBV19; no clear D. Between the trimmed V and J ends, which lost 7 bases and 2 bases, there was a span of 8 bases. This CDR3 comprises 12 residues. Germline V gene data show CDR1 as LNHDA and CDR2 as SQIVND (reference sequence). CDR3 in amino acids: CASTETNYGYTF. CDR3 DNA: TGTGCCAGTACCGAGACGAACTATGGCTACACCTTC.

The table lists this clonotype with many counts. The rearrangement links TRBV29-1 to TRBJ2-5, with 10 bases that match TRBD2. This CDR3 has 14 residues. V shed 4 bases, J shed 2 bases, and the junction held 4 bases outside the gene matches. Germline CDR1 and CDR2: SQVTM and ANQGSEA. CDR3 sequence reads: CSVVTSGAQETQYF. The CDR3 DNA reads TGCAGCGTTGTCACTAGCGGGGCACAAGAGACCCAGTACTTC.

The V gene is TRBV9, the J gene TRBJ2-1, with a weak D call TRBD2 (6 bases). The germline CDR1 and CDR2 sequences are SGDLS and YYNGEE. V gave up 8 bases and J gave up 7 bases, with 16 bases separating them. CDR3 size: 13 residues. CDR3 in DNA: TGTGCCAGGAGCAGGAGGGCCAGAAATGAGCAGTTCTTC. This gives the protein CARSRRARNEQFF.

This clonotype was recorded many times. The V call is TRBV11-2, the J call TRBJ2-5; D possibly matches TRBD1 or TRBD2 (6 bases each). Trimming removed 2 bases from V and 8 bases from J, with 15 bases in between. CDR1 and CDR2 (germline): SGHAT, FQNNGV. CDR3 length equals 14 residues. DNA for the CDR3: TGTGCCAGCAGCTTAAACAGGGCGCGGGATACCCAGTACTTC. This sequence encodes CASSLNRARDTQYF.

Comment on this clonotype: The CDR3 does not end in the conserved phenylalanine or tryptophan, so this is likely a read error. This CDR3 reads CASSPGQGPYNEQFS. CDR3 coding DNA: TGTGCCAGCAGCCCCGGACAGGGACCATACAATGAGCAGTTCTCC. J is TRBJ2-1 and V is TRBV6-2 or TRBV6-3; 8 nucleotides align to TRBD1. The germline gives CDR1 MNHEY, CDR2 SVGEGT. After removal of 6 bases from V and 4 bases from J, the junction contained 8 bases not matched to a gene. The CDR3 spans 15 residues.

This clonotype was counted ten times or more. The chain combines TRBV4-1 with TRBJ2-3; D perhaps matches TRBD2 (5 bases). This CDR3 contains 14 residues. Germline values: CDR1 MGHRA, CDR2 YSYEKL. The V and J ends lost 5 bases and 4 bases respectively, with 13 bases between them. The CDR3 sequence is CASSNGLSADTQYF. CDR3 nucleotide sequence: TGCGCCAGCAGCAACGGACTTTCCGCAGATACGCAGTATTTT.

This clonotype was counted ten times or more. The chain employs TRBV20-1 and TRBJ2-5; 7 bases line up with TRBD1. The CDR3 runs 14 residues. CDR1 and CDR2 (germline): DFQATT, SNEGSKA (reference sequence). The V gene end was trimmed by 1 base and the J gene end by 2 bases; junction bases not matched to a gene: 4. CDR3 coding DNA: TGCAGTGCTAGAGCCGACAGGGCACAAGAGACCCAGTACTTC. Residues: CSARADRAQETQYF.

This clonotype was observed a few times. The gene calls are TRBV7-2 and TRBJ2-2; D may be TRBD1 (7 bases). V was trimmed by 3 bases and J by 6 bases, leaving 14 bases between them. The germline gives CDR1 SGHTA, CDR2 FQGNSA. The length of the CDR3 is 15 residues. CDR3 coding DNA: TGTGCCAGCAGCTTGGGTCAGGGGGGATCCGGGGAGCTGTTTTTT. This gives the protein CASSLGQGGSGELFF.

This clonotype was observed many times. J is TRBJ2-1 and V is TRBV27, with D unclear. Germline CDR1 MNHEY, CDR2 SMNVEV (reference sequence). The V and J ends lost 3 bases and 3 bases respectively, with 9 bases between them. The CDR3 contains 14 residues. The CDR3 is CASSFDRLYNEQFF. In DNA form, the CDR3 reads TGTGCCAGCAGTTTTGACCGGCTCTACAATGAGCAGTTCTTC.

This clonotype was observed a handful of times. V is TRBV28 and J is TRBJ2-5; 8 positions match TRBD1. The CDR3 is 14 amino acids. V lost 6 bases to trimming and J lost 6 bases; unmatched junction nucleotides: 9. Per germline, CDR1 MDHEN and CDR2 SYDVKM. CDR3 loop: CASSPRTGPQTQYF. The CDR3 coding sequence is TGTGCCAGCAGCCCGAGGACAGGGCCGCAGACCCAGTACTTC.

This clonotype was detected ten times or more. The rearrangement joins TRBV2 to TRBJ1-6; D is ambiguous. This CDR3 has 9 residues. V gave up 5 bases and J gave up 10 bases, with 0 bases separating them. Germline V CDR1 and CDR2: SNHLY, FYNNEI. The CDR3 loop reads CASSSPLHF. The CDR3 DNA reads TGTGCCAGCAGTTCACCCCTCCACTTT.

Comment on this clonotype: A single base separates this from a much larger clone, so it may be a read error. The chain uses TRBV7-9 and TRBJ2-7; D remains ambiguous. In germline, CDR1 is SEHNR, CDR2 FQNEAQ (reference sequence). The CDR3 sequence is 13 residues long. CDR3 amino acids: CAGSSRTRREQYF. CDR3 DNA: TGTGCCGGCAGCTCCCGAACCCGCCGGGAGCAGTACTTC.

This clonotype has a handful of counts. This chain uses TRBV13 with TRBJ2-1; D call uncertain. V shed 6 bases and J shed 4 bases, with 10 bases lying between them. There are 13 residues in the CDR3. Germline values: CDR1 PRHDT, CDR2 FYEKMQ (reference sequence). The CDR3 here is CASRPGRYNEQFF. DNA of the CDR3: TGTGCCAGCAGGCCCGGCAGATACAATGAGCAGTTCTTC.

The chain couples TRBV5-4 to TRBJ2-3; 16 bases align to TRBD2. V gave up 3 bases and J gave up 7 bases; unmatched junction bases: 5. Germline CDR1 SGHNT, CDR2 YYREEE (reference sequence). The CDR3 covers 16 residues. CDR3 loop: CASSYGTSGGENTQYF. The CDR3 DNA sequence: TGTGCCAGCAGCTATGGGACTAGCGGGGGGGAAAATACGCAGTATTTT.

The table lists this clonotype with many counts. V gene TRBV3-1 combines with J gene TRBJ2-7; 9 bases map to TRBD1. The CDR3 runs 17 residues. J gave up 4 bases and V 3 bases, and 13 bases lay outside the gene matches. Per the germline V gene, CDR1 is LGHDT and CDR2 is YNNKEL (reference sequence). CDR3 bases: TGTGCCAGCAGCCACCTGCGGCGGGGGACAGGGTTATACGAGCAGTACTTC. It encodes CASSHLRRGTGLYEQYF.

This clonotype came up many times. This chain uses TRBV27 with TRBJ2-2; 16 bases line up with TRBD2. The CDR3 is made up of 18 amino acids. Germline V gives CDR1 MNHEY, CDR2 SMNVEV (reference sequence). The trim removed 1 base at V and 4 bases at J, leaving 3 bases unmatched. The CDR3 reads CASSLWGLAGGPTGELFF. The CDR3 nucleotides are TGTGCCAGCAGTTTATGGGGACTAGCGGGGGGGCCCACCGGGGAGCTGTTTTTT.

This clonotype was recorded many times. The CDR3 reads CASSLSGGRAVEQFF. CDR3 DNA: TGTGCCAGCAGCTTGAGTGGCGGGAGGGCCGTTGAGCAGTTCTTC. The V and J genes are TRBV5-6 and TRBJ2-1, with 9 positions matching TRBD2. Germline assignment: CDR1 SGHDT and CDR2 YYEEEE. V gave up 1 base and J gave up 9 bases; unmatched junction bases: 8. This CDR3 spans 15 amino acids.

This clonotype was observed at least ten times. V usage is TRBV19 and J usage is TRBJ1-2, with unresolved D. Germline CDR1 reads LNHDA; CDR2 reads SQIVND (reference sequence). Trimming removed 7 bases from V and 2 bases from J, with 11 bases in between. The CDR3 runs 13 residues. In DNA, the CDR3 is TGTGCCAGTAAGCGGGATCGAAACTATGGCTACACCTTC. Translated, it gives CASKRDRNYGYTF.

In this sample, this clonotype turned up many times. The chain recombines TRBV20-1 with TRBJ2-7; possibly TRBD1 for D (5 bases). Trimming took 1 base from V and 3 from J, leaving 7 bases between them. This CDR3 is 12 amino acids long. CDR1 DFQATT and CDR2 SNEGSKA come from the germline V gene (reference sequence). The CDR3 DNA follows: TGCAGTGCTAGAGCCCAGGGCTACGAGCAGTACTTC. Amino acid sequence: CSARAQGYEQYF.

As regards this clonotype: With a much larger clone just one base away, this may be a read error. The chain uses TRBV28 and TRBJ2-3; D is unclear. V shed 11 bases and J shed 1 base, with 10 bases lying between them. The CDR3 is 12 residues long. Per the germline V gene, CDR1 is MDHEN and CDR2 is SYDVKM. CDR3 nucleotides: TGTGCCCTCGCCCCGGGCACAGATACGCAGTATTTT. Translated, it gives CALAPGTDTQYF.

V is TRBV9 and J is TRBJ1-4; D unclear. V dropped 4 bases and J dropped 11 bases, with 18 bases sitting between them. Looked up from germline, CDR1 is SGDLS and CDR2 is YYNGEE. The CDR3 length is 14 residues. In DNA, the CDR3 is TGTGCCAGCAGCCCTGCAAATAACCTCGGGAAACTGTTTTTT. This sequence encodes CASSPANNLGKLFF. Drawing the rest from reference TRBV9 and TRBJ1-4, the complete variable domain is DSGVTQTPKHLITATGQRVTLRCSPRSGDLSVYWYQQSLDQGLQFLIQYYNGEERAKGNILERFSAQQFPDLHSELNLSSLELGDSALYFCASSPANNLGKLFFGSGTQLSVL.

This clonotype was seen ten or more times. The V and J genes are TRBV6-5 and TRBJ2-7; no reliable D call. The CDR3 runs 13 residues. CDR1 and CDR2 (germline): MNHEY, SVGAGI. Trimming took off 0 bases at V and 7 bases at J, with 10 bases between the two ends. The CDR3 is CASSYSDVGEQYF. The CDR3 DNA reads TGTGCCAGCAGTTACTCTGACGTGGGGGAGCAGTACTTC.

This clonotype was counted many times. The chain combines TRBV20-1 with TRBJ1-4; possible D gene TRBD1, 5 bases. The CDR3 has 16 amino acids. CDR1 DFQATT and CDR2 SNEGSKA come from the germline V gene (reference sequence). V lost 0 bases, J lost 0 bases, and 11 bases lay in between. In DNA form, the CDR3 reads TGCAGTGCTAGAGATCCGCAGGGAGCAACTAATGAAAAACTGTTTTTT. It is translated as CSARDPQGATNEKLFF.

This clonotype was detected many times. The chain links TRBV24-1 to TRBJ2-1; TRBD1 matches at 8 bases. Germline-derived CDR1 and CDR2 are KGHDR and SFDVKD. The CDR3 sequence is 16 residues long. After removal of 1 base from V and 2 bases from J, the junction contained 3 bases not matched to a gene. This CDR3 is CATSDFGQGPYNEQFF. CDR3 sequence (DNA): TGTGCCACCAGTGATTTCGGACAGGGACCCTACAATGAGCAGTTCTTC.

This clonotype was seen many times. For the CDR3, the DNA is TGCGCCAGCAGCTCAGGGACTAGCGGGGGTGCCCCCTACAATGAGCAGTTCTTC. Translated: CASSSGTSGGAPYNEQFF. The chain has TRBV5-1 and TRBJ2-1, with 14 bases aligning to TRBD2. Germline V lookup: CDR1 SGHRS, CDR2 YFSETQ. Trimming cost V 3 bases and J 2 bases; bases outside gene matches: 7. The CDR3 spans 18 residues.

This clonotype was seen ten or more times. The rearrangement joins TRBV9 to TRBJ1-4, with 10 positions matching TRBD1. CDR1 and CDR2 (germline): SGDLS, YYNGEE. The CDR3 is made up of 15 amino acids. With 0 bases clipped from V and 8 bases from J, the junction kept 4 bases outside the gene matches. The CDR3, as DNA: TGTGCCAGCAGCGTAGACGGGACAGGGGAGGAAAAACTGTTTTTT. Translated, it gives CASSVDGTGEEKLFF.

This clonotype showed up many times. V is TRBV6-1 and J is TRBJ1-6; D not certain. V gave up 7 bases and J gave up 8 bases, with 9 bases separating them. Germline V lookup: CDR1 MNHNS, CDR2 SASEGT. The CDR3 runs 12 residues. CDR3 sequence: CASITVDSPLHF. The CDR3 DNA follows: TGTGCCAGCATTACCGTGGATTCACCCCTCCACTTT.

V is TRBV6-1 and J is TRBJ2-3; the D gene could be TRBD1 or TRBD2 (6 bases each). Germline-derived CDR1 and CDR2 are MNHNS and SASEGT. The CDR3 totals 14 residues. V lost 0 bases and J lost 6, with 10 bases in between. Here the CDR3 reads CASSEASGADTQYF. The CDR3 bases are TGTGCCAGCAGTGAAGCTTCGGGGGCGGATACGCAGTATTTT.

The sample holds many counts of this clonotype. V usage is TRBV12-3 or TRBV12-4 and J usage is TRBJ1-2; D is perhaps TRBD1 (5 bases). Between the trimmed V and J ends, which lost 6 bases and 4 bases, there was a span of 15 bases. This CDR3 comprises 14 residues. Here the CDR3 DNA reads TGTGCCAGCAGCCCCAGGCGGGGGGGCTATGGCTACACCTTC. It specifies CASSPRRGGYGYTF.